The clone carrying this T cell receptor (beta chain) was observed a few times. As it was prepared, the TCRbeta library received unique molecular identifiers. TCRdb reprocessed the PCR reads with MiXCR, giving one entry per CDR3 protein. The sample lists 150,000 to 250,000 distinct CDR3 sequences; approximately 15% were seen once. The entry originates in a study of T-cell reconstitution after alpha-beta-depleted transplantation in children. The CDR3 is made up of 13 amino acids. Trimming removed 0 bases at V and 6 bases at J, with 7 bases between. The germline V gene has CDR1 MNHEY and CDR2 SVGAGI. Sequencing used PBMCs from the stem cell graft donor, obtained from the stem cell graft. The clonotype originates from a human donor who donated a stem cell graft to a child with acute lymphoblastic leukemia. J is TRBJ2-3 and V is TRBV6-5; D gene uncertain. The CDR3 spells CASSYSIQDTQYF. The CDR3 bases are TGTGCCAGCAGTTACTCGATACAGGATACGCAGTATTTT.